This TCR beta chain appears in the sequencing data of a study of blood T cell repertoires in COVID-19. Study context: The origin of the acute and convalescent COVID-19 samples was the United States, Italy and Spain. T cells, B-cell-depleted T cells, or PBMCs provided the cDNA or gDNA that served as material.

TCRdb's copy holds only in-frame clones and misses some; the assay was immunoSEQ multiplex PCR. The sample holds about 410,000 clones; 70% to 90% are singletons and the top ten take 1.4%. Trimming pared 8 bases from V and 10 bases from J, leaving 14 bases between. CDR3 length: 11 residues. Germline CDR1 LNHDA, CDR2 SQIVND (reference sequence). This clonotype originated in a woman aged 25-40 years with active or convalescent COVID-19. This chain uses TRBV19 with TRBJ1-2; D is ambiguous. The sample consisted of peripheral blood. Here the CDR3 DNA reads TGTGCCAGTGGCTTGGCGGAAGCCTACACCTTC. It is translated as CASGLAEAYTF.